This T cell receptor beta chain was documented in a study of blood T cell repertoires in COVID-19. Study in general: From the United States, Italy and Spain came samples of acute and convalescent COVID-19. PBMCs, B-cell-depleted T cells, or T cells were the source of the cDNA or gDNA that made up the material.

In this sample, this clone turned up a few times. Authors' processing steps: For nucleated cells, counts were estimated from reference gene primer amplification. Here immunoSEQ multiplex PCR was the method, and the copy in TCRdb shows in-frame clones only, minus some. V and J calls plus clone size are reproduced from that table; the DNA served to infer D and trimming. The profile shows around 50,000 clones, roughly 83% of them singletons. The sequence was obtained from a human donor in a cohort sampled during active COVID-19. The specimen sequenced was peripheral blood.

The CDR3 sequence is CAWRRGRFGSGANVLTF. The DNA of the CDR3 is TGTGCCTGGAGGAGGGGGCGCTTCGGCTCTGGGGCCAACGTCCTGACTTTC. The chain joins TRBV30 to TRBJ2-6, with 7 bases lining up with TRBD1. Germline CDR1 and CDR2: GTSNPN and SVGIG (reference sequence). The CDR3 length is 17 residues. The trim removed 3 bases at V and 0 bases at J, leaving 8 bases unmatched.